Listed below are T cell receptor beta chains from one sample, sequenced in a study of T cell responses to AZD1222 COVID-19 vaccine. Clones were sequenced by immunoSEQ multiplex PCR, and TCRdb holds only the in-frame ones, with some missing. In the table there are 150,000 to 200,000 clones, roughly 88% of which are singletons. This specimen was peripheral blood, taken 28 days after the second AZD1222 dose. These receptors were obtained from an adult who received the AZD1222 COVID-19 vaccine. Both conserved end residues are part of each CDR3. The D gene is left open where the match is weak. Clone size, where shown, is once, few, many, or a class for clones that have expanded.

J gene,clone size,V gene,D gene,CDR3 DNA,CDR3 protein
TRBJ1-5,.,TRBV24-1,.,TGTGCCACCAGTGATTCTGGTAATCAGCCCCAGCATTTT,CATSDSGNQPQHF
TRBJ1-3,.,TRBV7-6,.,TGTGCCAGCAGCTTTGGATCCGTGTTCGGAAACACCATATATTTT,CASSFGSVFGNTIYF
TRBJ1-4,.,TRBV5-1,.,TGCGCCAGCAGCCCAGACGAACCTAATGAAAAACTGTTTTTT,CASSPDEPNEKLFF
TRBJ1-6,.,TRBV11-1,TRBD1,TGTGCCAGCAGCCCGCAGACAGGGCGGAATTCACCCCTCCACTTT,CASSPQTGRNSPLHF
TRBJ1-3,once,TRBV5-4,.,TGTGCCAGCAGCTTGGATCCAAACTCTGGAAACACCATATATTTT,CASSLDPNSGNTIYF
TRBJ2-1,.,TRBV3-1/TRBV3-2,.,TGTGCCAGCAGCCCGCCTCGTAGCGTCGGCGAGCAGTTCTTC,CASSPPRSVGEQFF
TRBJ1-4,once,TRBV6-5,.,TGTGCCAGCAGTTACTCCTCAGGGGCGGGTGAAAAACTGTTTTTT,CASSYSSGAGEKLFF
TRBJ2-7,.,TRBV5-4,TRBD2,TGTGCCAGCAGCCTACCCACATACATTAGCGGGAGGTCGGGGGAGCAGTACTTC,CASSLPTYISGRSGEQYF
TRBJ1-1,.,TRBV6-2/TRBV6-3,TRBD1,TGTGCCAGCAGTCCCCGAGGACAGGGACCTGAAGCTTTCTTT,CASSPRGQGPEAFF
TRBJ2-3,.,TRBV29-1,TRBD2,TGCAGCGTTGACGCCGGGACTAGCCCCGATACGCAGTATTTT,CSVDAGTSPDTQYF
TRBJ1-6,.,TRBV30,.,TGTGCCCTCGGTTGGAGCTCCTATAATTCACCCCTCCACTTT,CALGWSSYNSPLHF